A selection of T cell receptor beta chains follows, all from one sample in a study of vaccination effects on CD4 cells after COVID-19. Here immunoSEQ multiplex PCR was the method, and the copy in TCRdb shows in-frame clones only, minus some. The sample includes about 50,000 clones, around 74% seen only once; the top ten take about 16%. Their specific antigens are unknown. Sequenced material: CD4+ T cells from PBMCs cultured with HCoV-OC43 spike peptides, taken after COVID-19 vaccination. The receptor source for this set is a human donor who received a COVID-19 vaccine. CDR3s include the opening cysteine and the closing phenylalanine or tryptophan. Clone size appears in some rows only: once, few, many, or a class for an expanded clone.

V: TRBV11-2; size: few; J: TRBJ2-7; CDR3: CASSLGGTQYF
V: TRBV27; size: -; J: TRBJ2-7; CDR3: CASSLKDSRSSSYEQYF
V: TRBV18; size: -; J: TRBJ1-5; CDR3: CASSPGVGGYQPQHF
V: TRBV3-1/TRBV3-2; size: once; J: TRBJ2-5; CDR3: CASSSRGTQKETQYF
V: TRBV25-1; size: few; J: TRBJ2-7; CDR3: CASSEQGGVPYEQYF
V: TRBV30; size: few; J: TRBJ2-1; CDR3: CAWKENGGGSYNEQFF
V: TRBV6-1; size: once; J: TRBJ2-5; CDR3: CASSEVRRETQYF
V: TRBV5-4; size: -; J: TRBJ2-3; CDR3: CASSLIAGGIADTQYF
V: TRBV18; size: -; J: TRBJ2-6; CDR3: CASSPPGQKISGANVLTF
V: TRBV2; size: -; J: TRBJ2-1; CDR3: CASSPLSSIPAYNEQFF
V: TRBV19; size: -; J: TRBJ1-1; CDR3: CASSIGGTVRTEAFF